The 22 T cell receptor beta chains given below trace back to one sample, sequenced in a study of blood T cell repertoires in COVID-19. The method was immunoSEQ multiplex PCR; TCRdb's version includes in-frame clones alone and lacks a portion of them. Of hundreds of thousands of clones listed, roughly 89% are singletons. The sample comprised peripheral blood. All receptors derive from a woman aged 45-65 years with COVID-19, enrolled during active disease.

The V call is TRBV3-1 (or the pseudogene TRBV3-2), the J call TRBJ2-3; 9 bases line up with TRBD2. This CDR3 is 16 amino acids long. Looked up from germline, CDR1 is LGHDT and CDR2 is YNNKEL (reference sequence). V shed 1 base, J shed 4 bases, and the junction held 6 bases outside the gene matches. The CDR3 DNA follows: TGTGCCAGCAGCCAAGGGCCTAGCGGGGAGGCAGATACGCAGTATTTT. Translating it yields CASSQGPSGEADTQYF.

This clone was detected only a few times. The CDR3 region has the DNA TGTGCCAGTAGTATACAGACGAACACCGGGGAGCTGTTTTTT. Translating gives CASSIQTNTGELFF. The V gene is TRBV19, the J gene TRBJ2-2, with D unclear. The V end was cut by 2 bases, the J end by 0 bases, with 4 bases between. Germline V gene sequence: CDR1 LNHDA, CDR2 SQIVND (reference sequence). This CDR3 contains 14 residues.

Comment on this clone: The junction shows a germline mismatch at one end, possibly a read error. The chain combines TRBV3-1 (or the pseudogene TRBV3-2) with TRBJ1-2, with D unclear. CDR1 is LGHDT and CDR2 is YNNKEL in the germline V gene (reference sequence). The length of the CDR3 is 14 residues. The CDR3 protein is CATSPGVGTYGYTF. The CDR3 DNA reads TGTGCCACCAGCCCCGGGGTAGGCACCTATGGCTACACCTTC.

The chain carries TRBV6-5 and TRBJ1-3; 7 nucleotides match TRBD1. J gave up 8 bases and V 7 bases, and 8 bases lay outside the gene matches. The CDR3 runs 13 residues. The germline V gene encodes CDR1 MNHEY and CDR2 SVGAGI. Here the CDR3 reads CASTRDRGDTIYF. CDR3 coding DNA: TGTGCCAGCACCAGGGACAGAGGGGACACCATATATTTT.

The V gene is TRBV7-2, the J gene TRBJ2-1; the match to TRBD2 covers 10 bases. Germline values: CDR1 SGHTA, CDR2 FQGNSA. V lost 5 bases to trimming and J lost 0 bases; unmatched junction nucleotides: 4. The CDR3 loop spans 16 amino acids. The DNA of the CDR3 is TGTGCCAGCAGCCTTAGCGGGGGGTCCTCCTACAATGAGCAGTTCTTC. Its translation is CASSLSGGSSYNEQFF.

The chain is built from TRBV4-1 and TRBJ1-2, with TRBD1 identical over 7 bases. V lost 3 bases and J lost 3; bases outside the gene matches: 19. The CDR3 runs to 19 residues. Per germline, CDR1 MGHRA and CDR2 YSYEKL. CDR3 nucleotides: TGCGCCAGCAGCCACGGTCCGTCTCTTCACAGGGGCCGGGACTATGGCTACACCTTC. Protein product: CASSHGPSLHRGRDYGYTF.

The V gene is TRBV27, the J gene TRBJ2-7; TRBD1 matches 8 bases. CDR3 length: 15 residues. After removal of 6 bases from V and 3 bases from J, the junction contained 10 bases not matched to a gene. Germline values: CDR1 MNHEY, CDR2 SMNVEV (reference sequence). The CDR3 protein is CASSDPDRAYYEQYF. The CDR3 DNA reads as TGTGCCAGCAGCGACCCGGACAGGGCCTACTACGAGCAGTACTTC.

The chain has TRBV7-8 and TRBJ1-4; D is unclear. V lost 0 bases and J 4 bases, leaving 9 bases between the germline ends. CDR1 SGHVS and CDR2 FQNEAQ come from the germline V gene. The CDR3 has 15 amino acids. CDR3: CASSLAGGYNEKLFF. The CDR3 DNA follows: TGTGCCAGCAGCTTAGCTGGCGGATATAATGAAAAACTGTTTTTT.

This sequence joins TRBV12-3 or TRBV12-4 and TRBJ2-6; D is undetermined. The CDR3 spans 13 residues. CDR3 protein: CASSDSGANVLTF. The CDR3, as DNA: TGTGCTTCAAGCGACTCTGGGGCCAACGTCCTGACTTTC.

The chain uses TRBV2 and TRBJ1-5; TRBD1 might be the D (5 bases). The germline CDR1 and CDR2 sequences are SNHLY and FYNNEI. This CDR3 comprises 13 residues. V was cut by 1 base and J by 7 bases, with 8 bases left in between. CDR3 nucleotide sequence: TGTGCCAGCAGTGAAGTAACAGGACAGCCCCAGCATTTT. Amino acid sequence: CASSEVTGQPQHF.

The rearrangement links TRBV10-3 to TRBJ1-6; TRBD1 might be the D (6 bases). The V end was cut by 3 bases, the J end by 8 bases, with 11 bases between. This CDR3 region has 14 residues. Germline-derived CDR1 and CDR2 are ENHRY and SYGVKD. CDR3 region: CAISDQGTDSPLHF. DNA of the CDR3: TGTGCCATCAGTGATCAGGGGACGGATTCACCCCTCCACTTT.

This CDR3 reads CASKTTSGGPGNEQFF. DNA for the CDR3: TGTGCCAGCAAAACTACTAGCGGGGGGCCCGGGAATGAGCAGTTCTTC. The V and J genes are TRBV2 and TRBJ2-1, with TRBD2 matching over 12 bases. CDR3 size: 16 residues. J gave up 7 bases and V 7 bases, and 11 bases lay outside the gene matches. Germline V gene data show CDR1 as SNHLY and CDR2 as FYNNEI.

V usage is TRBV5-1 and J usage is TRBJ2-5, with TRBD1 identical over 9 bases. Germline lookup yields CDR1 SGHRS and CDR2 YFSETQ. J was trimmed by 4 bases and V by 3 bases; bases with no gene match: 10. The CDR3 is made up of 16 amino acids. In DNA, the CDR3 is TGCGCCAGCAGCTCGGGATTGGGGACAGGGAGAGAGACCCAGTACTTC. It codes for CASSSGLGTGRETQYF.

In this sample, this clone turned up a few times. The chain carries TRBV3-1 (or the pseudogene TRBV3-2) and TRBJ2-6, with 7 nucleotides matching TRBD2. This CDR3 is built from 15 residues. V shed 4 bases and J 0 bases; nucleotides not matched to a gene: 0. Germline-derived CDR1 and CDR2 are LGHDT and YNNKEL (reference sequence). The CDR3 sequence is CASSPGGSGANVLTF. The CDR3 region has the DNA TGTGCCAGCAGCCCGGGGGGCTCTGGGGCCAACGTCCTGACTTTC.

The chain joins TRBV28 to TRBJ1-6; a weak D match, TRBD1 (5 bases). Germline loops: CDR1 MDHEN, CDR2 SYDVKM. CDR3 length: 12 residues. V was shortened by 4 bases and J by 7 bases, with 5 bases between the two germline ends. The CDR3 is CASSSGNSPLHF. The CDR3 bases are TGTGCCAGCAGTTCAGGGAATTCACCCCTCCACTTT.

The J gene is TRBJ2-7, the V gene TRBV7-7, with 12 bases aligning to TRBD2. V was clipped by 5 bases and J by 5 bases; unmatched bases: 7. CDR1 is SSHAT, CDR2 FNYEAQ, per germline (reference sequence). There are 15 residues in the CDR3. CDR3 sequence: CASSRLAGDLNEQYF. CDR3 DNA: TGTGCCAGCAGCCGACTAGCGGGGGACTTGAACGAGCAGTACTTC.

This CDR3 reads CASSLSGTGPYEQYF. CDR3 DNA sequence: TGTGCCAGCAGCTTAAGCGGGACAGGGCCTTACGAGCAGTACTTC. The chain is built from TRBV7-3 and TRBJ2-7; 9 positions agree with TRBD1. This CDR3 has 15 amino acids. Germline CDR1 is SGHTA and CDR2 is FQGTGA. The trim removed 1 base at V and 4 bases at J, leaving 5 bases unmatched. The entire variable domain, with the rest obtained from reference TRBV7-3 and TRBJ2-7, is as follows: GAGVSQTPSNKVTEKGKYVELRCDPISGHTALYWYRQSLGQGPEFLIYFQGTGAADDSGLPNDRFFAVRPEGSVSTLKIQRTERGDSAVYLCASSLSGTGPYEQYFGPGTRLTVT.

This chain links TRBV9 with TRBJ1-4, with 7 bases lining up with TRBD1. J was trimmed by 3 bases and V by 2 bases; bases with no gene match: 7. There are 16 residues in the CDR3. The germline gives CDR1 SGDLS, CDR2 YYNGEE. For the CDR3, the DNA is TGTGCCAGCAGCGTGGCCCCCGGGACAGCTAATGAAAAACTGTTTTTT. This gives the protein CASSVAPGTANEKLFF.

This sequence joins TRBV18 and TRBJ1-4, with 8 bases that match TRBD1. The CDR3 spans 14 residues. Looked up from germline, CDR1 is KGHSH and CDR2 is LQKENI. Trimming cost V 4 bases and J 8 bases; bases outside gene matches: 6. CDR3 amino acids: CASSRGQGDEKLFF. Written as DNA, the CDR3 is TGTGCCAGCTCACGCGGACAGGGTGACGAAAAACTGTTTTTT.

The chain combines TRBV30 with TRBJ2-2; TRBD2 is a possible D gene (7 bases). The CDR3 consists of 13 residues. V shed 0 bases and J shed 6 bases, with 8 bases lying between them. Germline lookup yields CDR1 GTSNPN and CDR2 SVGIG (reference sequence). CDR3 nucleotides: TGTGCCTGGAGTGTCGGGGGGCCCGGGGAGCTGTTTTTT. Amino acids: CAWSVGGPGELFF.

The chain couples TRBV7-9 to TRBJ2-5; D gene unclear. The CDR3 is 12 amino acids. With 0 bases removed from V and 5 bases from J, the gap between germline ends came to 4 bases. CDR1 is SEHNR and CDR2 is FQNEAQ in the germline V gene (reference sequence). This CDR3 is CASSLAGETQYF. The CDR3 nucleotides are TGTGCCAGCAGCTTAGCCGGGGAGACCCAGTACTTC.

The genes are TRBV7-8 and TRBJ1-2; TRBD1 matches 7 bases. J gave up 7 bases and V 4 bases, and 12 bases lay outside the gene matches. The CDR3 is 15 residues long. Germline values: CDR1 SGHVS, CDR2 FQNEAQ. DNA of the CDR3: TGTGCCAGCAGCTCCAGACTGACAGGGAGTGGTGGCTACACCTTC. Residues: CASSSRLTGSGGYTF.